This T cell receptor beta chain originates from a study of cytomegalovirus exposure and HLA in healthy donors. Study summary: Sequencing of about 179 million T cells in an earlier analysis found around 120 million unique TCR beta sequences. Early released data had about 80 million unique TCRs, all coming from HLA-typed donors. General study results and limits: Clonal expansion, a later analysis showed, was greater in HLA-associated TCR beta chains than in equally common others.

The PCR made use of 60 Vbeta and 13 Jbeta primers. Original methodology: Later, some 79 million unique TCR beta chains were counted in an analysis, and some 10 million of them were shared. Only in-frame clones appear in the TCRdb table, and some are missing; sequencing was by immunoSEQ multiplex PCR. Clonal size and the V and J genes are those of that table, whereas D and trimming came from the DNA. The sample holds roughly 200,000 clones; around 75% are singletons and the top ten take 2.9%. For this clone: Antigen specificity is unknown.

The V end was cut by 2 bases, the J end by 0 bases, with 8 bases between. The germline V gene has CDR1 MNHEY and CDR2 SMNVEV (reference sequence). This CDR3 has 15 amino acids. The TCR sequence derives from a male donor in good health and CMV-seronegative. Sequencing was carried out using PBMCs. This chain links TRBV27 with TRBJ2-1, with a tentative D call TRBD2 (6 bases). The CDR3 spells CASSLAGLSYNEQFF. The CDR3 DNA follows: TGTGCCAGCAGTTTAGCGGGACTCTCCTACAATGAGCAGTTCTTC.